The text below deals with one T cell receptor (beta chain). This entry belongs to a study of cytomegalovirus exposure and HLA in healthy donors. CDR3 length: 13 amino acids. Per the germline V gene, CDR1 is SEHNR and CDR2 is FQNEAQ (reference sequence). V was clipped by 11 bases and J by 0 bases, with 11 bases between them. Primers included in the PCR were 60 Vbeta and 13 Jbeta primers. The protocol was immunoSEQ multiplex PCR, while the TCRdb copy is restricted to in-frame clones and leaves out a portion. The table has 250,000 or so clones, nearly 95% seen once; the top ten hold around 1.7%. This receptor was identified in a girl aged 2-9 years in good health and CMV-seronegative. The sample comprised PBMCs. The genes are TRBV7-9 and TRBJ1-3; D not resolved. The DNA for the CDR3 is TGTGCCTCTTCTACCCCCTCTGGAAACACCATATATTTT. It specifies CASSTPSGNTIYF.